This T cell receptor (beta chain) was profiled in a study of T cells in Graves' hyperthyroidism and ophthalmopathy. Whole-study context: Specimen type is peripheral blood, collected at initial diagnosis prior to any treatment.

This clonotype was seen many times. Patients aged 18 to 65 had newly diagnosed hyperthyroidism of under 2 months' duration. The investigators amplified TCR beta CDR3 regions from RNA transcripts. The HTBI primer set drove a first-round RT-PCR of the TCR CDR3. TCRdb called the multiplex PCR reads again in MiXCR, with one record for every CDR3 protein. The table has about 560,000 distinct CDR3 sequences, 16% seen once; the top ten hold approximately 18%. This CDR3 comprises 14 residues. V shed 8 bases, J shed 4 bases, and the junction held 7 bases outside the gene matches. The germline CDR1 and CDR2 sequences are ENHRY and SYGVKD.

The sequence derives from a woman in her late teens or twenties with Graves' hyperthyroidism. The chain couples TRBV10-3 to TRBJ2-7; 11 nucleotides align to TRBD1. Material for sequencing was blood. CDR3 in amino acids: CAIFSGTGGYEQYF. In DNA form, the CDR3 reads TGTGCCATCTTTTCCGGGACAGGGGGATACGAGCAGTACTTC.